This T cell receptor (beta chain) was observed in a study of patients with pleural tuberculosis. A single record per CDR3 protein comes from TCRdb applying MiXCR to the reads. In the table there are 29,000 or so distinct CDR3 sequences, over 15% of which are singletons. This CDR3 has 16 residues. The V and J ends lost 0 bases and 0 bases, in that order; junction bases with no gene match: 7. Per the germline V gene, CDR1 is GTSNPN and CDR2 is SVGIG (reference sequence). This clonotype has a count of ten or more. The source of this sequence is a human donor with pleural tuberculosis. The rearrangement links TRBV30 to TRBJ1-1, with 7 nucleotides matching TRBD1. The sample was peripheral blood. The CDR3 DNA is TGTGCCTGGAGTGTTGGTTCGGGACAGCTGAACACTGAAGCTTTCTTT. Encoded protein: CAWSVGSGQLNTEAFF.